Shown below are 5 T cell receptor beta chains from a single sample sequenced in a study of graft-versus-host responses after intestinal transplantation. Some clones are missing from TCRdb's copy, which holds only in-frame ones; the method was immunoSEQ multiplex PCR. The sample lists 2,500 to 3,000 clones, under 30% seen once, with 5.1% in the top ten. The starting material was alloreactive CD4+ T cells from a mixed lymphocyte reaction culture, obtained before transplantation. Subset reported: CFSE-low proliferating T cells sorted from roughly six-day pre-transplant mixed lymphocyte reaction (GvH or HvG direction). The source is a human patient who was an organ donor for intestinal transplantation.

This clone is medium-sized by share. The chain links TRBV28 to TRBJ2-3; D unresolved. Germline CDR1 MDHEN, CDR2 SYDVKM. Trimming stripped 3 bases from V and 6 bases from J, with 7 bases between. This CDR3 contains 12 residues. The CDR3 sequence: CASSFFVDTQYF. CDR3 DNA: TGTGCCAGCAGTTTTTTCGTGGATACGCAGTATTTT.

In its sample, this clone is medium-sized. V usage is TRBV28 and J usage is TRBJ1-5, with D uncertain. CDR3 length: 14 residues. The germline V gene has CDR1 MDHEN and CDR2 SYDVKM. Trimming removed 8 bases at V and 5 bases at J, with 16 bases between. The CDR3 nucleotides read TGTGCCAGCTCGAGGGTGGTAGGGTATCAGCCCCAGCATTTT. Translating gives CASSRVVGYQPQHF. Drawing the rest from reference TRBV28 and TRBJ1-5, the complete variable domain is DVKVTQSSRYLVKRTGEKVFLECVQDMDHENMFWYRQDPGLGLRLIYFSYDVKMKEKGDIPEGYSVSREKKERFSLILESASTNQTSMYLCASSRVVGYQPQHFGDGTRLSIL.

By its share, this clone is medium-sized. The chain uses TRBV7-9 and TRBJ1-2, with 7 bases aligning to TRBD1. This CDR3 has 13 amino acids. Germline V gene data show CDR1 as SEHNR and CDR2 as FQNEAQ (reference sequence). Trimming took 5 bases from V and 8 from J; bases not matched to a gene: 8. DNA for the CDR3: TGTGCCAGCAGCCCCGGGACAGCAAGCGGCTACACCTTC. Encoded protein: CASSPGTASGYTF.

This clone was recorded a few times. The chain joins TRBV5-4 to TRBJ1-2, with a weak D call TRBD1 (5 bases). The germline V gene has CDR1 SGHNT and CDR2 YYREEE (reference sequence). Trimming cost V 4 bases and J 8 bases, with 18 bases left between them. The CDR3 is made up of 14 amino acids. As DNA, the CDR3 is TGTGCCAGCAGCCAAGATGCAGGGTACCGAGGCTACACCTTC. It encodes CASSQDAGYRGYTF.

For the CDR3, the DNA is TGTGCCAGCAGCTTGAAACAGGGGGCGTATGGCTACACCTTC. Translation gives CASSLKQGAYGYTF. This chain connects TRBV4-2 to TRBJ1-2; the match to TRBD1 covers 9 bases. In germline, CDR1 is LGHNA, CDR2 YNFKEQ. This CDR3 contains 14 residues. V lost 5 bases, J lost 5 bases, and 6 bases stayed unmatched.